Listed here is a single TCR beta chain. The data were obtained in a study of CD8+ T cells in alopecia areata. Study-level background: Treated patients were given oral tofacitinib, which was dosed at 5 to 10 mg twice daily.

cDNA reverse transcribed from extracted RNA served as the sequencing template. Measured with immunoSEQ multiplex PCR; TCRdb has only the in-frame clones, and not every one. Among about 210,000 clones listed, around three fifths were seen once. From germline, CDR1 is MDHEN and CDR2 SYDVKM. The ends were cut back, 6 bases at V and 6 bases at J, with 12 bases in the middle. The CDR3 contains 13 residues. Documented treatment: oral pan-JAK inhibitor, 5-10 mg twice daily. The sequence came from a human donor with alopecia areata. The specimen comprised CD4+ T cells sorted from blood, sampled at week 4, from a patient treated with tofacitinib. The V and J genes are TRBV28 and TRBJ2-1, with D maybe TRBD2 (6 bases). CDR3 DNA sequence: TGTGCCAGCAGGTCACGGGGGTCCAATGAGCAGTTCTTC. Protein: CASRSRGSNEQFF. Filled out from reference TRBV28 and TRBJ2-1, the complete variable domain reads DVKVTQSSRYLVKRTGEKVFLECVQDMDHENMFWYRQDPGLGLRLIYFSYDVKMKEKGDIPEGYSVSREKKERFSLILESASTNQTSMYLCASRSRGSNEQFFGPGTRLTVL.